Following are 13 T cell receptor beta chains from one sample sequenced in a study of blood T cell repertoires in COVID-19. This table comes from immunoSEQ multiplex PCR, and its TCRdb copy is limited to in-frame clones, with some not included. The data contain about 480,000 clones, around 87% of them singletons. Sequencing was done on a sample of PBMCs or T cells enriched from blood (not recorded which). Source of these receptors: a woman aged 40 to 50 who had recovered from COVID-19.

CDR3 amino acids: CASHRGQVNEKLFF. In DNA, the CDR3 is TGTGCCTCCCACCGGGGACAGGTTAATGAAAAACTGTTTTTT. This sequence joins TRBV19 and TRBJ1-4; 8 bases are a match to TRBD1. Germline CDR1 reads LNHDA; CDR2 reads SQIVND (reference sequence). The CDR3 has 14 residues. J gave up 4 bases and V 11 bases, and 9 bases lay outside the gene matches.

The chain joins TRBV6-2 or TRBV6-3 to TRBJ2-1; a possible D gene is TRBD1 (6 bases). CDR1 and CDR2 from the germline V gene are MNHEY and SVGEGT. The CDR3 extends over 16 amino acids. The germline V and J ends were trimmed by 1 base and 0 bases, with 10 bases remaining between them. The CDR3, as DNA: TGTGCCAGCAGTTACTACCAGGGGAGCTCCTACAATGAGCAGTTCTTC. Translation gives CASSYYQGSSYNEQFF.

With regard to this clone: In this CDR3 the conserved last residue, phenylalanine or tryptophan, is missing, so a read error is likely. Because the CDR3's place on the DNA is in doubt, the DNA is left out and the CDR3 is given as listed by TCRdb. The chain uses TRBV21-1 and TRBJ2-7; TRBD2 reflects the table's D call only, with no check against the DNA. TRBV21-1 is a pseudogene segment. The CDR3 comprises 10 residues, both ends counted. The CDR3 region is CASSALAGVL.

The chain is built from TRBV5-4 and TRBJ2-1; the match to TRBD2 covers 11 bases. CDR3 length equals 15 residues. V dropped 1 base and J dropped 7; count of bases not matched to a gene: 4. Per the germline V gene, CDR1 is SGHNT and CDR2 is YYREEE (reference sequence). The CDR3 region is CASSLTSGSLNEQFF. The CDR3 nucleotides read TGTGCCAGCAGCTTGACTAGCGGGAGCTTAAATGAGCAGTTCTTC.

The chain combines TRBV11-2 with TRBJ2-1; TRBD2 matches at 13 bases. V dropped 4 bases and J dropped 8; count of bases not matched to a gene: 8. The CDR3 has 16 amino acids. Germline assignment: CDR1 SGHAT and CDR2 FQNNGV. CDR3 residues: CASSSQTSGRIHEQFF. CDR3 DNA: TGTGCCAGCAGCTCCCAGACTAGCGGGAGGATCCATGAGCAGTTCTTC. Full variable domain (missing parts from reference TRBV11-2 and TRBJ2-1): EAGVAQSPRYKIIEKRQSVAFWCNPISGHATLYWYQQILGQGPKLLIQFQNNGVVDDSQLPKDRFSAERLKGVDSTLKIQPAKLEDSAVYLCASSSQTSGRIHEQFFGPGTRLTVL.

J is TRBJ2-7 and V is TRBV27, with 7 nucleotides matching TRBD2. J gave up 3 bases and V 4 bases, and 6 bases lay outside the gene matches. Germline loops: CDR1 MNHEY, CDR2 SMNVEV (reference sequence). The CDR3 spans 14 residues. DNA for the CDR3: TGTGCCAGCAGTTATGAAGCGGGGAACTACGAGCAGTACTTC. As protein: CASSYEAGNYEQYF.

The V and J genes are TRBV12-5 and TRBJ2-7; 8 bases line up with TRBD2. Germline V gene lookup returns CDR1 LGHNT and CDR2 FRNRAP. Trimming cost V 7 bases and J 7 bases; bases outside gene matches: 27. The CDR3 sequence is 19 residues long. The CDR3 nucleotides are TGTGCTAGTGTGGAGGCGCGGGGCTTTGGTCCGGGAGGGCCACGGGAGCAGTACTTC. It specifies CASVEARGFGPGGPREQYF.

The chain carries TRBV9 and TRBJ1-4; no clear D gene. Germline CDR1 SGDLS, CDR2 YYNGEE. The CDR3 has 13 residues. V was clipped by 5 bases and J by 8 bases, with 13 bases between them. The CDR3 DNA reads as TGTGCCAGCAGGAGGGAGTATGGCGAAAAACTGTTTTTT. This codes for CASRREYGEKLFF.

V and J are TRBV4-3 and TRBJ1-4; D gene uncertain. V was pared by 1 base and J by 0 bases, with 6 bases between. The germline CDR1 and CDR2 sequences are LGHNA and YSLEER. The CDR3 covers 15 residues. In DNA, the CDR3 is TGCGCCAGCAGCCAAGCTTCAGCAACTAATGAAAAACTGTTTTTT. It yields the protein CASSQASATNEKLFF.

This clone was observed once. V is TRBV10-3 and J is TRBJ1-3, with 7 bases matching TRBD1. The CDR3 consists of 15 residues. Losses at the gene ends were 6 bases for V and 9 bases for J; bases not matched to a gene: 14. Germline V gene lookup returns CDR1 ENHRY and CDR2 SYGVKD. In DNA form, the CDR3 reads TGTGCCATCAGCAACGACAGGGCATTCACGGGCACCATATATTTT. Its protein product is CAISNDRAFTGTIYF.

The rearrangement links TRBV24-1 to TRBJ2-1; the match to TRBD1 covers 7 bases. V was pared by 4 bases and J by 4 bases, with 9 bases of the junction left unmatched. CDR1 is KGHDR, CDR2 SFDVKD, per germline. CDR3 length equals 16 residues. CDR3 amino acids: CATSDRQGKGYNEQFF. For the CDR3, the DNA is TGTGCCACCAGTGACAGACAGGGCAAAGGGTACAATGAGCAGTTCTTC.

This clone was detected only a few times. This chain links TRBV5-5 with TRBJ1-5, with TRBD1 as a possible D gene (6 bases). Trimming cost V 7 bases and J 7 bases, with 21 bases left between them. There are 15 residues in the CDR3. Germline V gene data show CDR1 as SGHKS and CDR2 as YYEKEE (reference sequence). The CDR3 DNA is TGTGCCAGCGCAACCCTGACAGGTGGGGGACAGCCCCAGCATTTT. It specifies CASATLTGGGQPQHF.

The chain combines TRBV12-5 with TRBJ1-2, with D tentatively TRBD1 (5 bases). Trimming left V 1 base short and J 6 bases short, with 12 bases between. Per the germline V gene, CDR1 is LGHNT and CDR2 is FRNRAP. CDR3 length: 14 residues. The CDR3 region is CASGLGQTPNGYTF. CDR3 nucleotides: TGTGCTAGTGGTTTGGGACAGACCCCAAATGGCTACACCTTC.